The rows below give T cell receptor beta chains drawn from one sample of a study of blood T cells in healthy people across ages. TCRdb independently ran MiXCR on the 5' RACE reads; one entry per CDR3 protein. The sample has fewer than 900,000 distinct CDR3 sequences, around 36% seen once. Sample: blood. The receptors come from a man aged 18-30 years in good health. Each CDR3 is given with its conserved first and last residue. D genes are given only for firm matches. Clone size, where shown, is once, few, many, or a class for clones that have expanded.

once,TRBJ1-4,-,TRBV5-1,CAGSLAWEEKLFF,TGCGCCGGCAGCTTGGCCTGGGAGGAAAAACTGTTTTTT
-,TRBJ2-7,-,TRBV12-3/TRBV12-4,CASSRYSASSYNEQYF,TGTGCCAGCAGCCGATACAGCGCCAGCTCCTACAATGAGCAGTACTTC
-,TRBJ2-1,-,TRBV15,CATSRTTSTNEQFF,TGTGCCACCAGCAGAACTACGTCTACTAATGAGCAGTTCTTC
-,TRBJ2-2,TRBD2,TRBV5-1,CASSRLAGGYTGELFF,TGCGCCAGCAGCCGACTAGCGGGGGGCTACACCGGGGAGCTGTTTTTT
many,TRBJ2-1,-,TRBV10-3,CAISGQGSSYNEQFF,TGTGCCATCAGTGGTCAGGGAAGTTCCTACAATGAGCAGTTCTTC
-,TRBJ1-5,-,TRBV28,CASSHDSSNQPQHF,TGTGCCAGCAGCCATGACTCTAGCAATCAGCCCCAGCATTTT
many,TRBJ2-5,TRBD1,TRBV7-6,CASSLMDRVVETQYF,TGTGCCAGCAGCTTAATGGACAGGGTCGTAGAGACCCAGTACTTC
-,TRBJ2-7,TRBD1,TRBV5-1,CASSTGTGAGEQYF,TGCGCCAGCAGCACCGGGACAGGGGCGGGTGAGCAGTACTTC
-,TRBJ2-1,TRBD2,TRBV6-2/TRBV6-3,CASSYERGTSEYNEQFF,TGTGCCAGCAGTTACGAGAGGGGGACTAGCGAGTACAATGAGCAGTTCTTC
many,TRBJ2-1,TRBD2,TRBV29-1,CIVSGVRDEQFF,TGCATCGTTAGCGGGGTAAGGGATGAGCAGTTCTTC
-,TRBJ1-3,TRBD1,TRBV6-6,CANRPGQGKSGNTIYF,TGTGCCAACAGACCTGGACAGGGCAAGTCCGGAAACACCATATATTTT
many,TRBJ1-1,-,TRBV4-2,CASSQVGGRTEAFF,TGTGCCAGCAGCCAAGTGGGAGGTCGCACTGAAGCTTTCTTT
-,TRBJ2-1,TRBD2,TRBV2,CASIIAGDLRYNEQFF,TGCGCCAGCATAATAGCGGGGGACCTACGTTACAATGAGCAGTTCTTC
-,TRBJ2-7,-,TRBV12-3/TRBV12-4,CASSGQGGSYEQYF,TGTGCCAGCAGTGGACAGGGAGGGTCCTACGAGCAGTACTTC
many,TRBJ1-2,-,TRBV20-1,CSASSRGGLGNYGYTF,TGCAGTGCTAGCTCCCGGGGGGGGCTGGGTAACTATGGCTACACCTTC
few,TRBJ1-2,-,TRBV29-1,CSVVGGGDSYGYTF,TGCAGCGTTGTAGGGGGGGGGGATAGCTATGGCTACACCTTC
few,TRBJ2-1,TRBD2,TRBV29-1,CSSRAGGFYNEQFF,TGCAGTTCACGGGCGGGGGGCTTCTACAATGAGCAGTTCTTC
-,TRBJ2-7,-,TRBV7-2,CASRPEAFYEQYF,TGTGCCAGCAGACCTGAAGCTTTCTACGAGCAGTACTTC
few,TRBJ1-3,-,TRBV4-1,CASSQDPRGGGNTIYF,TGCGCCAGCAGCCAAGATCCCAGGGGTGGCGGAAACACCATATATTTT
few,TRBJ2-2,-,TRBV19,CASSMKVNTGELFF,TGTGCCAGTAGTATGAAAGTGAACACCGGGGAGCTGTTTTTT
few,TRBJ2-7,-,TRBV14,CASSLVDRSYEQYF,TGTGCCAGCAGCCTCGTCGACAGATCCTACGAGCAGTACTTC
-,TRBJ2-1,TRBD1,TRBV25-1,CASSVGTGVPYNEQFF,TGTGCCAGCAGTGTTGGGACAGGGGTCCCCTACAATGAGCAGTTCTTC
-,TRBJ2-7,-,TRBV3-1,CASSPRGGHYEQYF,TGTGCCAGCAGTCCGAGGGGGGGACACTACGAGCAGTACTTC
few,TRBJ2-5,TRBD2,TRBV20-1,CSARAGAGVQETQYF,TGCAGTGCTAGGGCGGGAGCGGGGGTTCAAGAGACCCAGTACTTC
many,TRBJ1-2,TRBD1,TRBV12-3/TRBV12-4,CASSPKQGTHGYTF,TGTGCCAGCAGTCCCAAACAGGGGACTCATGGCTACACCTTC
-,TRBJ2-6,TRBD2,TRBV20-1,CSARPGGSGANVLTF,TGCAGTGCGCGCCCGGGGGGCTCTGGGGCCAACGTCCTGACTTTC
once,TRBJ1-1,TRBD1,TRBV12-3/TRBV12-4,CASSPDRAAEAFF,TGTGCCAGCAGTCCAGACAGGGCCGCTGAAGCTTTCTTT
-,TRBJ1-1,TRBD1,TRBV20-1,CSAWRRTGVYTEAFF,TGCAGTGCTTGGAGAAGAACAGGGGTATACACTGAAGCTTTCTTT
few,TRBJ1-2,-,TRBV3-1,CASSQDGQGRSSYTF,TGTGCCAGCAGCCAAGACGGGCAGGGGAGGTCTAGCTACACCTTC
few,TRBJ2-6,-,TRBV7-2,CASSLGGWDSGANVLTF,TGTGCCAGCAGCTTAGGAGGCTGGGACTCTGGGGCCAACGTCCTGACTTTC
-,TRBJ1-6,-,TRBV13,CASSPRGSPVHF,TGTGCCAGCAGTCCGCGAGGTTCACCCGTCCACTTT
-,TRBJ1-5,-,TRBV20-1,CSARTTGWDQPQHF,TGCAGTGCTAGAACAACAGGGTGGGATCAGCCCCAGCATTTT
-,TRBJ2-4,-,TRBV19,CASTMLDKNIQYF,TGTGCCAGTACCATGCTGGACAAAAACATTCAGTACTTC
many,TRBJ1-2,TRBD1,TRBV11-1,CASSLDEEDRFDGYTF,TGTGCCAGCAGCTTAGATGAGGAGGACAGGTTCGATGGCTACACCTTC
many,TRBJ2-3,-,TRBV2,CASSGQGSTDTQYF,TGTGCCAGCAGCGGTCAGGGGAGCACAGATACGCAGTATTTT
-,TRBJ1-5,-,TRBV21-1,CASSKAECNQPQHF,TGTGCCAGCAGCAAAGCGGAGTGCAATCAGCCCCAGCATTTT
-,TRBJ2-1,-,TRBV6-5,CASSCSGRGEQFF,TGTGCCAGCAGTTGCTCGGGCAGGGGTGAGCAGTTCTTC
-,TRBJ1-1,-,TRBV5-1,CASSLPDSGTEAFF,TGCGCCAGCAGCCTTCCGGACAGTGGCACTGAAGCTTTCTTT
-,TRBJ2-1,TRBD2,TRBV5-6,CASRGLAGGDNEQFF,TGTGCCAGCCGGGGGCTAGCGGGGGGCGACAATGAGCAGTTCTTC
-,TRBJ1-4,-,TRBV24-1,CATSETPRHAATNEKLFF,TGTGCCACCAGTGAAACTCCTAGACACGCTGCAACTAATGAAAAACTGTTTTTT
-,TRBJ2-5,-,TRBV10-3,CAISEGVGPYNEQYF,TGTGCCATCAGTGAGGGCGTGGGGCCCTACAATGAGCAGTACTTC
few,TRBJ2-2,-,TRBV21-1,CASSKLEASGELFF,TGTGCCAGCAGCAAACTAGAGGCGTCCGGGGAGCTGTTTTTT
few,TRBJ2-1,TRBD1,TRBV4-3,CASSQDHGTGQRAFF,TGCGCCAGCAGCCAAGATCACGGTACGGGACAGAGGGCGTTCTTC
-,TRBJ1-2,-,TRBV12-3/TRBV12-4,CASSPTDPYGYTF,TGTGCCAGCAGTCCGACAGACCCCTATGGCTACACCTTC
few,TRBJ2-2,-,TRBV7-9,CASSLSGLGTGELFF,TGTGCCAGCAGCTTATCGGGGCTAGGCACCGGGGAGCTGTTTTTT
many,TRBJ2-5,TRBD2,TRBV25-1,CASSGGGFQETQYF,TGTGCCAGCAGTGGCGGGGGATTTCAAGAGACCCAGTACTTC
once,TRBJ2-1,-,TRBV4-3,CASSARAVSSYNEQFF,TGCGCCAGCAGTGCCAGGGCCGTCAGCTCCTACAATGAGCAGTTCTTC
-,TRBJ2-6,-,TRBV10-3,CAIRTLGANVLTF,TGTGCCATCCGGACACTTGGGGCCAACGTCCTGACTTTC
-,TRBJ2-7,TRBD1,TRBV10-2,CASRATQGAEQYF,TGTGCCAGCAGGGCTACACAGGGGGCCGAGCAGTACTTC